One sample yielded the 31 T cell receptor beta chains listed below, sequenced in a study of blood T cell repertoires in COVID-19. Sequenced by immunoSEQ multiplex PCR; TCRdb stores in-frame clones only, minus some. The data hold under 350,000 clones, with around 89% observed a single time. Material for sequencing was peripheral blood. The receptor source for this set is a middle-aged man with acute or convalescent COVID-19.

V usage is TRBV5-1 and J usage is TRBJ2-3; TRBD1 matches 10 bases. Trimming took 7 bases from V and 5 from J; bases not matched to a gene: 1. The CDR3 sequence is 12 residues long. CDR1 and CDR2 from the germline V gene are SGHRS and YFSETQ. The CDR3, as DNA: TGCGCCAGCGGACAGGGGGAAGATACGCAGTATTTT. Translated: CASGQGEDTQYF.

The V gene is TRBV10-3, the J gene TRBJ2-5, with a possible D match to TRBD1 (6 bases). V lost 5 bases to trimming and J lost 4 bases, with 11 bases between them. The CDR3 runs 13 residues. The germline V gene encodes CDR1 ENHRY and CDR2 SYGVKD. The CDR3 DNA reads TGTGCCATCAGTAGACAGGCAGGAGAGACCCAGTACTTC. Protein sequence: CAISRQAGETQYF.

J is TRBJ2-2 and V is TRBV5-6; D gene uncertain. The germline V gene has CDR1 SGHDT and CDR2 YYEEEE. There are 14 residues in the CDR3. Trimming took off 0 bases at V and 2 bases at J, with 5 bases between the two ends. CDR3 bases: TGTGCCAGCAGCTTGGGGCTTAACACCGGGGAGCTGTTTTTT. This sequence encodes CASSLGLNTGELFF.

The chain has TRBV27 and TRBJ1-1, with a weak D call TRBD1 (6 bases). The length of the CDR3 is 16 residues. The germline V gene encodes CDR1 MNHEY and CDR2 SMNVEV (reference sequence). The V and J ends lost 2 bases and 1 base respectively, with 14 bases between them. The CDR3 nucleotides are TGTGCCAGCAGTTTAGATTACCGGACAGCGAACACTGAAGCTTTCTTT. Residues: CASSLDYRTANTEAFF.

This clone was counted once. The chain employs TRBV7-2 and TRBJ2-1; perhaps TRBD2 as D (5 bases). The germline V gene has CDR1 SGHTA and CDR2 FQGNSA. The CDR3 is 11 amino acids. V was clipped by 1 base and J by 15 bases, with 10 bases between them. The CDR3 loop is CASSLGVATFF. DNA for the CDR3: TGTGCCAGCAGCTTAGGGGTAGCGACGTTCTTC.

J is TRBJ1-3 and V is TRBV12-3 or TRBV12-4; 10 bases agree with TRBD1. This CDR3 is built from 13 residues. The V and J ends lost 7 bases and 4 bases, in that order; junction bases with no gene match: 1. The CDR3 coding sequence is TGTGCCAGCAAGACAGGGGGCGGAAACACCATATATTTT. Protein: CASKTGGGNTIYF.

This chain joins TRBV30 and TRBJ1-3; TRBD1 aligns across 12 bases. Looked up from germline, CDR1 is GTSNPN and CDR2 is SVGIG (reference sequence). V lost 4 bases and J lost 5; bases outside the gene matches: 12. This CDR3 region has 17 residues. This CDR3 reads CAWTPGQGAARRNTIYF. The CDR3 nucleotides read TGTGCCTGGACGCCGGGACAGGGGGCTGCCAGGAGAAACACCATATATTTT.

In its sample, this clone was seen once. V gene TRBV19 combines with J gene TRBJ2-5; TRBD2 agrees at 7 bases. Per germline, CDR1 LNHDA and CDR2 SQIVND (reference sequence). The CDR3 has 16 residues. J gave up 5 bases and V 3 bases, and 12 bases lay outside the gene matches. Here the CDR3 reads CASSMNGGGAWETQYF. CDR3 nucleotides: TGTGCCAGTAGTATGAACGGCGGGGGAGCCTGGGAGACCCAGTACTTC.

The CDR3, as DNA: TGTGCCAGCAGTGAAAGGTCAGGGAGGCTCGGTCAGCCCCAGCATTTT. Residues: CASSERSGRLGQPQHF. V gene TRBV6-1 combines with J gene TRBJ1-5; weak D call: TRBD1 (5 bases). The ends were cut back, 2 bases at V and 6 bases at J, with 17 bases in the middle. Germline V gives CDR1 MNHNS, CDR2 SASEGT. The CDR3 is 16 residues long.

The chain has TRBV6-5 and TRBJ1-1; D is perhaps TRBD1 (6 bases). Trimming removed 6 bases at V and 5 bases at J, with 13 bases between. Germline CDR1 and CDR2: MNHEY and SVGAGI. The CDR3 length is 13 residues. The CDR3 DNA is TGTGCCAGCAGGGCCCCCAGGGGAACTGAAGCTTTCTTT. Amino acids: CASRAPRGTEAFF.

This chain connects TRBV4-1 to TRBJ2-7, with TRBD1 as a possible D gene (5 bases). Trimming removed 4 bases from V and 4 bases from J, with 17 bases in between. CDR1 is MGHRA and CDR2 is YSYEKL in the germline V gene. The CDR3 has 15 amino acids. CDR3 DNA: TGCGCCAGCAGCCTTATAGTTGGGGCGCGTTACGAGCAGTACTTC. It encodes CASSLIVGARYEQYF.

This clone was seen only once. V gene TRBV25-1 combines with J gene TRBJ2-7; 8 bases are a match to TRBD1. CDR1 MGHDK and CDR2 SYGVNS come from the germline V gene. This CDR3 contains 14 residues. Trimming removed 6 bases from V and 0 bases from J; junction bases left unmatched: 4. CDR3 DNA sequence: TGTGCCAGCAGAGCCACAGGGGGCTCCTACGAGCAGTACTTC. Residues: CASRATGGSYEQYF.

The gene calls are TRBV27 and TRBJ2-1, with 7 bases identical to TRBD1. After removal of 3 bases from V and 2 bases from J, the junction contained 7 bases not matched to a gene. This CDR3 contains 16 residues. Looked up from germline, CDR1 is MNHEY and CDR2 is SMNVEV (reference sequence). CDR3 sequence (DNA): TGTGCCAGCAGTTTTGACCGGGACAGACCCTACAATGAGCAGTTCTTC. Amino acid sequence: CASSFDRDRPYNEQFF.

V is TRBV6-5 and J is TRBJ2-7; D remains unclear. V was trimmed by 5 bases and J by 2 bases, leaving 10 bases between them. Germline V gives CDR1 MNHEY, CDR2 SVGAGI. CDR3 length: 13 residues. The CDR3 reads CASSTDRAYEQYF. CDR3 in DNA: TGTGCCAGCAGTACCGACCGGGCCTACGAGCAGTACTTC.

This clone was counted once. The chain has TRBV5-1 and TRBJ1-1, with TRBD1 as a possible D gene (5 bases). The CDR3 loop spans 14 amino acids. From germline, CDR1 is SGHRS and CDR2 YFSETQ. Trimming took off 4 bases at V and 4 bases at J, with 14 bases between the two ends. The CDR3 protein is CASSLMQGGTEAFF. The CDR3 DNA reads TGCGCCAGCAGCCTAATGCAGGGCGGCACTGAAGCTTTCTTT.

The J gene is TRBJ1-1, the V gene TRBV20-1; D gene unclear. CDR1 and CDR2 from the germline V gene are DFQATT and SNEGSKA (reference sequence). The CDR3 extends over 12 amino acids. With 3 bases removed from V and 4 bases from J, the gap between germline ends came to 9 bases. CDR3 region: CSASGRSTEAFF. CDR3 sequence (DNA): TGCAGTGCTAGTGGGAGGAGCACTGAAGCTTTCTTT.

This sequence joins TRBV6-2 or TRBV6-3 and TRBJ2-3; weak D call: TRBD2 (6 bases). Germline CDR1 reads MNHEY; CDR2 reads SVGEGT. V lost 0 bases and J lost 6, with 22 bases in between. The CDR3 contains 18 residues. CDR3 DNA: TGTGCCAGCAGTTACTCGGCCCGGGGGACTTCGCCCTGGGATACGCAGTATTTT. Translation gives CASSYSARGTSPWDTQYF.

V usage is TRBV30 and J usage is TRBJ2-7; 9 bases map to TRBD1. Germline trimming cut 5 bases from V and 7 bases from J; bases unmatched to any gene: 9. The germline V gene encodes CDR1 GTSNPN and CDR2 SVGIG (reference sequence). The CDR3 consists of 13 residues. For the CDR3, the DNA is TGTGCCTGGGTGGGACAGGGAATAGGAGAGCAGTACTTC. Amino acids: CAWVGQGIGEQYF.

The V gene is TRBV30, the J gene TRBJ1-5; no definite D call. Germline V gene sequence: CDR1 GTSNPN, CDR2 SVGIG (reference sequence). CDR3 length equals 14 residues. V was pared by 0 bases and J by 0 bases, with 6 bases between. CDR3 nucleotides: TGTGCCTGGAGTGTACAGTATAGCAATCAGCCCCAGCATTTT. Its translation: CAWSVQYSNQPQHF.

V gene TRBV9 combines with J gene TRBJ2-3, with D possibly matching TRBD1 (6 bases). V lost 6 bases and J 3 bases, leaving 14 bases between the germline ends. Germline CDR1 SGDLS, CDR2 YYNGEE. The CDR3 loop spans 14 amino acids. In DNA form, the CDR3 reads TGTGCCAGCACAGTCACAGGGAGAACAGATACGCAGTATTTT. Translating gives CASTVTGRTDTQYF.

The gene calls are TRBV6-5 and TRBJ2-7; D is possibly TRBD2 (5 bases). V dropped 4 bases and J dropped 0 bases, with 16 bases sitting between them. The germline V gene has CDR1 MNHEY and CDR2 SVGAGI. This CDR3 spans 16 amino acids. The CDR3 DNA reads TGTGCCAGCAGTTCCCTATCCGGGAAGGGCTCCTACGAGCAGTACTTC. Amino acid sequence: CASSSLSGKGSYEQYF.

V usage is TRBV28 and J usage is TRBJ1-1; 7 bases map to TRBD1. Trimming cost V 6 bases and J 5 bases; bases outside gene matches: 9. CDR1 MDHEN and CDR2 SYDVKM come from the germline V gene. The CDR3 has 14 residues. The CDR3 is CASRGTGARTEAFF. Written as DNA, the CDR3 is TGTGCCAGCAGGGGAACAGGGGCTAGGACTGAAGCTTTCTTT.

The chain carries TRBV6-5 and TRBJ1-1; 9 nucleotides align to TRBD1. The CDR3 length is 12 residues. In germline, CDR1 is MNHEY, CDR2 SVGAGI. The trim removed 6 bases at V and 9 bases at J, leaving 5 bases unmatched. CDR3 sequence: CASRTGQGKAFF. The CDR3 DNA reads TGTGCCAGCAGGACAGGACAGGGGAAAGCTTTCTTT.

The rearrangement joins TRBV29-1 to TRBJ2-7, with 9 bases lining up with TRBD2. This CDR3 is 13 amino acids long. Trimming cost V 4 bases and J 3 bases; bases outside gene matches: 4. The germline V gene encodes CDR1 SQVTM and CDR2 ANQGSEA. CDR3 coding DNA: TGCAGCGTTGGGGTAGCGGGGGACTACGAGCAGTACTTC. Translated: CSVGVAGDYEQYF.

This chain joins TRBV10-2 and TRBJ2-7; 10 nucleotides match TRBD1. The V gene's germline CDR1 is WSHSY and CDR2 SAAADI. This CDR3 has 15 amino acids. V gave up 9 bases and J gave up 2 bases; unmatched junction bases: 10. The CDR3 here is CARRSRDRGTYEQYF. The CDR3 DNA sequence: TGCGCCAGGAGATCCCGGGACAGGGGAACCTACGAGCAGTACTTC.

The chain joins TRBV6-5 to TRBJ1-1; D is perhaps TRBD1 (6 bases). Deletions cut 5 bases from V and 1 base from J, with 14 bases between. Germline CDR1 is MNHEY and CDR2 is SVGAGI. There are 15 residues in the CDR3. The CDR3 DNA reads as TGTGCCAGCAGTCCCCTCGACAGGAGGAACACTGAAGCTTTCTTT. Its translation is CASSPLDRRNTEAFF.

A note on this clone: The same CDR3 can be traced to other DNA sequences in this sample. The chain uses TRBV7-3 and TRBJ1-1; D is ambiguous. Between the trimmed V and J ends, which lost 5 bases and 1 base, there was a span of 8 bases. The length of the CDR3 is 13 residues. In germline, CDR1 is SGHTA, CDR2 FQGTGA. CDR3 protein: CASSLQENTEAFF. The CDR3 DNA follows: TGTGCCAGCAGCCTGCAGGAGAACACTGAAGCTTTCTTT.

The J gene is TRBJ1-1, the V gene TRBV5-1; TRBD1 matches at 7 bases. The CDR3 length is 17 residues. The V gene's germline CDR1 is SGHRS and CDR2 YFSETQ. V trimming: 6 bases; J trimming: 3 bases; junction bases outside the gene matches: 17. The CDR3 loop is CASTRGGLGWSDTEAFF. The CDR3 DNA is TGCGCCAGCACCCGAGGGGGCTTGGGGTGGAGCGACACTGAAGCTTTCTTT.

This chain connects TRBV5-6 to TRBJ1-2; TRBD1 might be the D (5 bases). V was cut by 0 bases and J by 5 bases, with 11 bases left in between. CDR1 and CDR2 from the germline V gene are SGHDT and YYEEEE. The CDR3 runs 14 residues. CDR3 nucleotides: TGTGCCAGCAGCTTGGGGGACTTTTGGTATGGCTACACCTTC. Protein: CASSLGDFWYGYTF. The complete variable domain, with remaining parts taken from reference TRBV5-6 and TRBJ1-2, reads DAGVTQSPTHLIKTRGQQVTLRCSPKSGHDTVSWYQQALGQGPQFIFQYYEEEERQRGNFPDRFSGHQFPNYSSELNVNALLLGDSALYLCASSLGDFWYGYTFGSGTRLTVV.

The chain employs TRBV20-1 and TRBJ2-2; D is undetermined. Germline V lookup: CDR1 DFQATT, CDR2 SNEGSKA (reference sequence). V dropped 6 bases and J dropped 7 bases, with 9 bases sitting between them. The CDR3 loop spans 11 amino acids. CDR3 residues: CSARWNGELFF. CDR3 DNA sequence: TGCAGTGCCAGGTGGAACGGGGAGCTGTTTTTT.

This rearrangement joins TRBV5-6 to TRBJ1-6; 7 bases are shared with TRBD1. Trimming cost V 0 bases and J 7 bases; bases outside gene matches: 4. Germline lookup yields CDR1 SGHDT and CDR2 YYEEEE. CDR3 length: 15 residues. The CDR3 here is CASSLDDRVNSPLHF. In DNA, the CDR3 is TGTGCCAGCAGCTTGGACGACAGGGTCAATTCACCCCTCCACTTT.